Shown below are 9 T cell receptor beta chains from a single sample sequenced in a study of T-cell memory formation after mild COVID-19 (dated by TCRdb to about 2021). The method was 5' RACE. Sequencing relied on an Illumina NovaSeq 6000. TCRdb reanalyzed the raw reads on its own, using fastp at Q25 for trimming and MiXCR for clone calling, and kept in-frame beta chains. Each entry merges the rows of one CDR3 protein and shows their most common DNA and genes. The sample has some 88,000 distinct CDR3 sequences on record, around a quarter of them singletons. The leading ten clones occupy less than 55% of the sample. The sequenced sample consisted of PBMCs or a T cell subset sorted from them (not recorded which). The receptor source for this set is a man between 18 and 29 years old who had mild COVID-19 (a few samples of this study predate the infection). The sample titles of this study are shuffled in the database, so cell type and time point are left out; the donor was told from shared clones.

V is TRBV6-2 or TRBV6-3 and J is TRBJ2-2; TRBD2 might be the D (5 bases). Trimming removed 9 bases from V and 1 base from J, with 15 bases in between. In germline, CDR1 is MNHEY, CDR2 SVGEGT. The CDR3 extends over 15 amino acids. CDR3: CASEGGTRNTGELFF. The DNA for the CDR3 is TGTGCCAGTGAAGGCGGTACTAGGAACACCGGGGAGCTGTTTTTT.

The J gene is TRBJ2-1, the V gene TRBV6-5; a possible D gene is TRBD1 (5 bases). Germline V gives CDR1 MNHEY, CDR2 SVGAGI. The CDR3 is 14 residues long. Trimming left V 7 bases short and J 10 bases short, with 20 bases between. The CDR3: CASTPQMGLREQFF. Written as DNA, the CDR3 is TGTGCCAGCACCCCCCAAATGGGGCTCAGGGAGCAGTTCTTC.

This sequence joins TRBV4-2 and TRBJ2-1; the match to TRBD2 covers 13 bases. Trimming at V came to 3 bases and at J to 6 bases, leaving 2 bases not matched to a gene. The CDR3 runs 15 residues. The germline CDR1 and CDR2 sequences are LGHNA and YNFKEQ. CDR3 sequence (DNA): TGTGCCAGCAGCCAGACTAGCGGGGGGCCCAATGAGCAGTTCTTC. Its protein is CASSQTSGGPNEQFF.

This clonotype has a handful of counts. The chain carries TRBV12-3 or TRBV12-4 and TRBJ1-1; D not resolved. The CDR3 spans 14 residues. The germline V and J ends were trimmed by 1 base and 6 bases, with 12 bases remaining between them. CDR3 bases: TGTGCCAGCAGTTTAGGGGAACTGAAGGCTGAAGCTTTCTTT. Its protein is CASSLGELKAEAFF.

This rearrangement joins TRBV4-2 to TRBJ1-1; 10 bases are shared with TRBD1. V was pared by 1 base and J by 0 bases, with 14 bases of the junction left unmatched. Looked up from germline, CDR1 is LGHNA and CDR2 is YNFKEQ. The CDR3 is 20 amino acids. CDR3 sequence: CASSQATVPPGQGLNTEAFF. The CDR3 region has the DNA TGTGCCAGCAGCCAAGCCACCGTACCTCCGGGACAGGGGTTGAACACTGAAGCTTTCTTT.

The chain is built from TRBV28 and TRBJ2-7, with 7 bases identical to TRBD1. The CDR3 sequence is 14 residues long. The junction had 2 bases not matched to a gene; V was cut back by 2 bases and J by 1 base. Germline CDR1 and CDR2: MDHEN and SYDVKM. CDR3 nucleotide sequence: TGTGCCAGCAGTTTACGACAGGGATCCTACGAGCAGTACGTC. Its protein is CASSLRQGSYEQYV.

The chain joins TRBV9 to TRBJ1-2; no reliable D call. V gave up 0 bases and J gave up 4 bases, with 7 bases separating them. Germline loops: CDR1 SGDLS, CDR2 YYNGEE. CDR3 length: 13 residues. The CDR3 DNA sequence: TGTGCCAGCAGCGTAGACAGCTCCTATGGCTACACCTTC. Translated, it gives CASSVDSSYGYTF. The variable domain in full, completed from reference TRBV9 and TRBJ1-2, reads DSGVTQTPKHLITATGQRVTLRCSPRSGDLSVYWYQQSLDQGLQFLIQYYNGEERAKGNILERFSAQQFPDLHSELNLSSLELGDSALYFCASSVDSSYGYTFGSGTRLTVV.

This chain joins TRBV29-1 and TRBJ1-1; D is ambiguous. V was clipped by 5 bases and J by 1 base, with 14 bases between them. Per the germline V gene, CDR1 is SQVTM and CDR2 is ANQGSEA. The CDR3 totals 14 residues. The CDR3 DNA follows: TGCAGCGTTACGAGGGCCTCAACGAACACTGAAGCTTTCTTT. The encoded protein is CSVTRASTNTEAFF.

This clonotype was seen more than once but under ten times. The V and J genes are TRBV24-1 and TRBJ1-6; D uncertain. CDR1 is KGHDR and CDR2 is SFDVKD in the germline V gene. There are 12 residues in the CDR3. The V gene lost 4 bases and the J gene lost 10 bases, with 7 bases spanning the gap. The CDR3 nucleotides read TGTGCCACCAGTGAAGGAGGATCACCCCTCCACTTT. Translating it yields CATSEGGSPLHF.